This T cell receptor (beta chain) was observed in a study of blood T cell repertoires in COVID-19. Overall study context: Sites in the United States, Italy and Spain provided acute and convalescent COVID-19 samples. T cells, B-cell-depleted T cells, or PBMCs provided the cDNA or gDNA that served as material.

This clone was picked up a small number of times. Source study methods: Estimation of nucleated cell counts was performed using reference gene primer amplification. Clones were sequenced by immunoSEQ multiplex PCR, and TCRdb holds only the in-frame ones, with some missing. That table supplies the V and J calls and clone size; D and trimming were determined from the DNA. The table shows 250,000 to 300,000 clones, with roughly nine tenths occurring only once. This CDR3 is built from 13 residues. Germline lookup yields CDR1 LGHDT and CDR2 YNNKEL (reference sequence). The V end lost 8 bases, the J end lost 2 bases, and 9 bases lay between the germline ends.

The sequence derives from a woman aged 50 to 65 who had recovered from COVID-19. Sequences were obtained from peripheral blood. V and J are TRBV3-1 (or the pseudogene TRBV3-2) and TRBJ2-2, with D possibly matching TRBD1 (5 bases). The DNA of the CDR3 is TGTGCCAGCTTACAGGTTAACACCGGGGAGCTGTTTTTT. Protein product: CASLQVNTGELFF.